This TCR beta chain was documented in a study of cytomegalovirus exposure and HLA in healthy donors. Study findings and constraints: Listed as cytomegalovirus-associated were roughly 180 TCR beta chains.

TCRdb's table, derived via immunoSEQ multiplex PCR, lists solely in-frame clones and lacks some. The sample contains some 210,000 clones, around four fifths of which appear only once. This CDR3 is 15 amino acids long. The germline V and J ends were trimmed by 1 base and 1 base, with 10 bases remaining between them. Per germline, CDR1 LNHNV and CDR2 YYDKDF (reference sequence). As to this clone: As yet, its antigen is unknown.

Sequences were obtained from PBMCs. The TCR comes from a woman aged 18 to 35 in good health and CMV-seronegative. The J gene is TRBJ1-1, the V gene TRBV15; D possibly corresponds to TRBD1 (5 bases). For the CDR3, the DNA is TGTGCCACCAGCAGAGGCGCAGGGTGGAACACTGAAGCTTTCTTT. As protein: CATSRGAGWNTEAFF.